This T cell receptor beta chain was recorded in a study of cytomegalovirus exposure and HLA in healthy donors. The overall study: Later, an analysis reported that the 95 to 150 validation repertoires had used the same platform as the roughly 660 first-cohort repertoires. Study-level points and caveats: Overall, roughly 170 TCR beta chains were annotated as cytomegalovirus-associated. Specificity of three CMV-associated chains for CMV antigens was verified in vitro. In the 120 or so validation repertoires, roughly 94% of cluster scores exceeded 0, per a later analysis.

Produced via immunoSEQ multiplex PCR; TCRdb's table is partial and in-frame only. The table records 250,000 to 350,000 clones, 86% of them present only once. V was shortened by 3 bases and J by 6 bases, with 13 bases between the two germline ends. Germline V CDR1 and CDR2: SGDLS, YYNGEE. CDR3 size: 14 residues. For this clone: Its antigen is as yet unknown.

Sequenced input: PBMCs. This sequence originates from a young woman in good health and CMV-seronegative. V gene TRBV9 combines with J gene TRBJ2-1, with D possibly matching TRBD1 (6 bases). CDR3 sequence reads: CASSAPNRVNEQFF. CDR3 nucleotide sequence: TGTGCCAGCAGCGCGCCGAACAGGGTCAATGAGCAGTTCTTC. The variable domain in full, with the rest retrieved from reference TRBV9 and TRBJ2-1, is DSGVTQTPKHLITATGQRVTLRCSPRSGDLSVYWYQQSLDQGLQFLIQYYNGEERAKGNILERFSAQQFPDLHSELNLSSLELGDSALYFCASSAPNRVNEQFFGPGTRLTVL.